A selection of T cell receptor beta chains follows, all from one sample in a study of T cells in Graves' hyperthyroidism and ophthalmopathy. A single record per CDR3 protein comes from TCRdb applying MiXCR to the multiplex PCR reads. Of around 610,000 distinct CDR3 sequences listed, 14% to 15% were seen once; the top ten hold around 4%. Sequenced input: blood. The receptors stem from a woman in her thirties or forties with Graves' ophthalmopathy. Each CDR3 is given with its conserved first and last residue. A D gene is named only where the DNA matches it firmly. Size is stated for part of the rows, as once, few or many counts, or as a class when the clone is expanded.

j_call: TRBJ2-7; clone_size: few; d_call: NA; v_call: TRBV6-1; cdr3_nt: TGTGCCAGCACTCTCACACCGGCGACCTCCTACGAGCAGTACTTC; cdr3_aa: CASTLTPATSYEQYF
j_call: TRBJ2-2; clone_size: many; d_call: NA; v_call: TRBV27; cdr3_nt: TGTGCCAGCAGTTCCGAAGCCTCGGGGGAAGGGGAGCTGTTTTTT; cdr3_aa: CASSSEASGEGELFF
j_call: TRBJ2-2; clone_size: many; d_call: TRBD1; v_call: TRBV14; cdr3_nt: TGTGCCAGCAGCCCGACAGGGATGCGCACCGGGGAGCTGTTTTTT; cdr3_aa: CASSPTGMRTGELFF
j_call: TRBJ1-5; clone_size: many; d_call: NA; v_call: TRBV27; cdr3_nt: TGTGCCAGCAGTCCTCGTGGGGGACCCTATAGCAATCAGCCCCAGCATTTT; cdr3_aa: CASSPRGGPYSNQPQHF
j_call: TRBJ1-1; clone_size: many; d_call: NA; v_call: TRBV6-5; cdr3_nt: TGTGCCAGCACGCCCGTACTCGGACAAGCTTTCTTT; cdr3_aa: CASTPVLGQAFF
j_call: TRBJ1-6; clone_size: few; d_call: TRBD1; v_call: TRBV20-1; cdr3_nt: TGCAGTGCTAGAGTCAGGGGGATCCTAAATTCACCCCTCCACTTT; cdr3_aa: CSARVRGILNSPLHF
j_call: TRBJ1-5; clone_size: many; d_call: NA; v_call: TRBV29-1; cdr3_nt: TGCAGCGTTGAAGATCCCAGGGAGGGTCAGCCCCAGCATTTT; cdr3_aa: CSVEDPREGQPQHF
j_call: TRBJ2-7; clone_size: few; d_call: NA; v_call: TRBV10-1; cdr3_nt: TGCGCCAGCAGTGAGTCGGGCGCCAACTCCTACGAGCAGTACTTC; cdr3_aa: CASSESGANSYEQYF
j_call: TRBJ1-2; clone_size: many; d_call: NA; v_call: TRBV6-5; cdr3_nt: TGTGCCAGCAGTTACTCGTGGCTTAACTATGGCTACACCTTC; cdr3_aa: CASSYSWLNYGYTF
j_call: TRBJ2-6; clone_size: NA; d_call: NA; v_call: TRBV30; cdr3_nt: TGTGCCTGGGCGAGGGGGTTGGGCGGGGCCAACGTCCTGACTTTC; cdr3_aa: CAWARGLGGANVLTF
j_call: TRBJ2-7; clone_size: many; d_call: TRBD1; v_call: TRBV11-2; cdr3_nt: TGTGCCAGCAGCCCTGACAGGGGGTCCATCTACGAGCAGTACTTC; cdr3_aa: CASSPDRGSIYEQYF
j_call: TRBJ1-5; clone_size: many; d_call: NA; v_call: TRBV28; cdr3_nt: TGTGCCAGCAGTTTACGTTCAGATCTCCGTCAGCCCCAGCATTTT; cdr3_aa: CASSLRSDLRQPQHF
j_call: TRBJ1-1; clone_size: many; d_call: NA; v_call: TRBV7-9; cdr3_nt: TGTGCCAGCAGCCCCGGGGGGCGGACTGAAGCTTTCTTT; cdr3_aa: CASSPGGRTEAFF
j_call: TRBJ1-1; clone_size: many; d_call: NA; v_call: TRBV28; cdr3_nt: TGTGCCAGCAGTCTACGGACGGACCTCACTGAAGCTTTCTTT; cdr3_aa: CASSLRTDLTEAFF
j_call: TRBJ1-5; clone_size: few; d_call: NA; v_call: TRBV4-1; cdr3_nt: TGCGCCAGCAGCCCAGTCGGCGGTAATCAGCCCCAGCATTTT; cdr3_aa: CASSPVGGNQPQHF
j_call: TRBJ2-5; clone_size: NA; d_call: NA; v_call: TRBV7-2; cdr3_nt: TGTGCCAGCAGCTTAGCCGACCGACTTGGGACCCAGTACTTC; cdr3_aa: CASSLADRLGTQYF
j_call: TRBJ1-1; clone_size: NA; d_call: NA; v_call: TRBV28; cdr3_nt: TGTGCCACCGAGGGAACTGAAGCTTTCTTT; cdr3_aa: CATEGTEAFF
j_call: TRBJ2-7; clone_size: NA; d_call: TRBD2; v_call: TRBV5-1; cdr3_nt: TGCGCCAGCAGTCTAGCGGGAGCCCCCGAGCAGTACTTC; cdr3_aa: CASSLAGAPEQYF
j_call: TRBJ2-5; clone_size: many; d_call: TRBD2; v_call: TRBV30; cdr3_nt: TGTGCCTGGTCCCATGGGACTAGCGGGCTCGAGACCCAGTACTTC; cdr3_aa: CAWSHGTSGLETQYF
j_call: TRBJ1-3; clone_size: few; d_call: NA; v_call: TRBV6-1; cdr3_nt: TGTGCCAGCAGTGAAGTGGAGAGCACCATATATTTT; cdr3_aa: CASSEVESTIYF
j_call: TRBJ2-5; clone_size: many; d_call: NA; v_call: TRBV29-1; cdr3_nt: TGCAGCGTTGAGGGGCCGTCGGGGCAAGAGACCCAGTACTTC; cdr3_aa: CSVEGPSGQETQYF
j_call: TRBJ2-7; clone_size: many; d_call: TRBD1; v_call: TRBV6-1; cdr3_nt: TGTGCCAGCACTGGGACAGCGAACTTAGACGAGCAGTACTTC; cdr3_aa: CASTGTANLDEQYF
j_call: TRBJ1-1; clone_size: many; d_call: TRBD1; v_call: TRBV7-3; cdr3_nt: TGTGCCAGCAGCTTAACGGGGCAGGGGGGCACTGAAGCTTTCTTT; cdr3_aa: CASSLTGQGGTEAFF
j_call: TRBJ2-7; clone_size: few; d_call: NA; v_call: TRBV5-8; cdr3_nt: TGTGCCAGCAGTCGACGGCGGAGCGGCGAGCAGTACTTC; cdr3_aa: CASSRRRSGEQYF
j_call: TRBJ2-7; clone_size: many; d_call: NA; v_call: TRBV19; cdr3_nt: TGTGCCAGTAGTATATCGGCGGGATCGTACGAGCAGTACTTC; cdr3_aa: CASSISAGSYEQYF
j_call: TRBJ2-7; clone_size: many; d_call: NA; v_call: TRBV28; cdr3_nt: TGTGCCAGCAGTTCCGGGACGAACTACGAGCAGTACTTC; cdr3_aa: CASSSGTNYEQYF
j_call: TRBJ2-1; clone_size: few; d_call: NA; v_call: TRBV5-4; cdr3_nt: TGTGCCAGCAGCTTTTTCGGCGGGATCTCCTACAATGAGCAGTTCTTC; cdr3_aa: CASSFFGGISYNEQFF
j_call: TRBJ2-7; clone_size: many; d_call: NA; v_call: TRBV6-2/TRBV6-3; cdr3_nt: TGTGCCAGCAGTCAACTAGATAGGGGGAACTACGAGCAGTACTTC; cdr3_aa: CASSQLDRGNYEQYF
j_call: TRBJ2-5; clone_size: many; d_call: TRBD2; v_call: TRBV12-3/TRBV12-4; cdr3_nt: TGTGCCAGCAGTTTAGGCTTAAGCGGGAGTGGCACAGAGACCCAGTACTTC; cdr3_aa: CASSLGLSGSGTETQYF
j_call: TRBJ2-7; clone_size: many; d_call: NA; v_call: TRBV28; cdr3_nt: TGTGCCAGCAGTTTACAGGGGACTGAGTACGAGCAGTACTTC; cdr3_aa: CASSLQGTEYEQYF
j_call: TRBJ2-2; clone_size: many; d_call: NA; v_call: TRBV12-3/TRBV12-4; cdr3_nt: TGTGCCAGTCGGACAGTAAACACCGGGGAGCTGTTTTTT; cdr3_aa: CASRTVNTGELFF
j_call: TRBJ1-2; clone_size: NA; d_call: TRBD1; v_call: TRBV7-9; cdr3_nt: TGTGCCAGCAGAAAACAGGGGCTTGGAAGTGGCTACACCTTC; cdr3_aa: CASRKQGLGSGYTF
j_call: TRBJ2-7; clone_size: NA; d_call: NA; v_call: TRBV12-3/TRBV12-4; cdr3_nt: TGTGCCAGCAGTTTAGAGGTCCAGACCTACGAGCAGTACTTC; cdr3_aa: CASSLEVQTYEQYF
j_call: TRBJ1-1; clone_size: many; d_call: NA; v_call: TRBV27; cdr3_nt: TGTGCCAGCAGCGGTTTTAAGGGGAACACTGAAGCTTTCTTT; cdr3_aa: CASSGFKGNTEAFF
j_call: TRBJ2-2; clone_size: few; d_call: NA; v_call: TRBV20-1; cdr3_nt: TGCAGTGCTAGAGATAGAGTGACCACCGGGGAGCTGTTTTTT; cdr3_aa: CSARDRVTTGELFF
j_call: TRBJ1-5; clone_size: many; d_call: NA; v_call: TRBV6-2/TRBV6-3; cdr3_nt: TGTGCCAGCAGCGACGCGTCTGGGGACCTTCAGCCCCAGCATTTT; cdr3_aa: CASSDASGDLQPQHF
j_call: TRBJ2-7; clone_size: many; d_call: NA; v_call: TRBV24-1; cdr3_nt: TGTGCCACCAGTGATTTGATATTCCAGCCTCCCACCTACGAGCAGTACTTC; cdr3_aa: CATSDLIFQPPTYEQYF
j_call: TRBJ2-2; clone_size: many; d_call: NA; v_call: TRBV28; cdr3_nt: TGTGCCAGCAGGCAGCTACACACCGGGGAGCTGTTTTTT; cdr3_aa: CASRQLHTGELFF
j_call: TRBJ2-7; clone_size: many; d_call: NA; v_call: TRBV19; cdr3_nt: TGTGCCAGTACCTCGGACAAGGCCTACGAGCAGTACTTC; cdr3_aa: CASTSDKAYEQYF
j_call: TRBJ2-7; clone_size: few; d_call: NA; v_call: TRBV9; cdr3_nt: TGTGCCAGCAGCGTAGAGGGCTTTCCGGTTTACTTC; cdr3_aa: CASSVEGFPVYF
j_call: TRBJ1-1; clone_size: many; d_call: NA; v_call: TRBV6-1; cdr3_nt: TGTGCCAGCAGTGTGAGGGCAAAAGACACTGAAGCTTTCTTT; cdr3_aa: CASSVRAKDTEAFF
j_call: TRBJ2-5; clone_size: many; d_call: NA; v_call: TRBV12-3/TRBV12-4; cdr3_nt: TGTGCCAGCAGTCGTTCAGGGTTTTCTGAGACCCAGTACTTC; cdr3_aa: CASSRSGFSETQYF
j_call: TRBJ2-5; clone_size: NA; d_call: TRBD2; v_call: TRBV11-2; cdr3_nt: TGTGCCAGCAGCCCGCAGATCGGACTAGCGGGGCGCGAGACCCAGTACTTC; cdr3_aa: CASSPQIGLAGRETQYF
j_call: TRBJ1-1; clone_size: many; d_call: NA; v_call: TRBV12-3/TRBV12-4; cdr3_nt: TGTGCCAGCAGTTTATTCTCATCGAACACTGAAGCTTTCTTT; cdr3_aa: CASSLFSSNTEAFF
j_call: TRBJ1-1; clone_size: few; d_call: NA; v_call: TRBV7-3; cdr3_nt: TGTGCCAGCAGCGAACAGGGAATGTGGACTGAAGCTTTCTTT; cdr3_aa: CASSEQGMWTEAFF
j_call: TRBJ1-6; clone_size: many; d_call: NA; v_call: TRBV11-2; cdr3_nt: TGTGCCAGCAGGATACCCGGGGGGGATTCACCCCTCCACTTT; cdr3_aa: CASRIPGGDSPLHF
j_call: TRBJ1-6; clone_size: NA; d_call: TRBD1; v_call: TRBV19; cdr3_nt: TGTGCCAGTACCGAGACCCCCGGGACAGGGGGATCACCCCTCCACTTT; cdr3_aa: CASTETPGTGGSPLHF
j_call: TRBJ1-2; clone_size: few; d_call: NA; v_call: TRBV9; cdr3_nt: TGTGCCAGCAGCGTAGACGGCCCTCGGGGCTATGGCTACACCTTC; cdr3_aa: CASSVDGPRGYGYTF
j_call: TRBJ2-7; clone_size: NA; d_call: NA; v_call: TRBV12-3/TRBV12-4; cdr3_nt: TGTGCCAGCACCACATATGGGGGTGGGGGTAGCGACGAGCAGTACTTC; cdr3_aa: CASTTYGGGGSDEQYF
j_call: TRBJ1-1; clone_size: many; d_call: TRBD1; v_call: TRBV27; cdr3_nt: TGTGCCAGCAGTTCCGCAGACAGGGGTAACACTGAAGCTTTCTTT; cdr3_aa: CASSSADRGNTEAFF
j_call: TRBJ2-2; clone_size: many; d_call: TRBD1; v_call: TRBV20-1; cdr3_nt: TGCAGTGCCACGACAGGGGTACAGACCGGGGAGCTGTTTTTT; cdr3_aa: CSATTGVQTGELFF
j_call: TRBJ2-5; clone_size: NA; d_call: TRBD2; v_call: TRBV20-1; cdr3_nt: TGCAGTGCTCCTCCCAGCGGGAGGAGAGAGACCCAGTACTTC; cdr3_aa: CSAPPSGRRETQYF
j_call: TRBJ2-4; clone_size: NA; d_call: NA; v_call: TRBV6-1; cdr3_nt: TGTGCCAGCAGCCTACAGGGTCACGGTTTCGCGACCAAAAACATTCAGTACTTC; cdr3_aa: CASSLQGHGFATKNIQYF